This entry lists 28 T cell receptor beta chains sequenced from one sample in a study of T cells expressing NK-cell markers. TCRdb reanalyzed the 5' RACE reads, giving one entry per CDR3 protein sequence and no DNA. Its listing shows almost 450,000 distinct CDR3 sequences. The sample taken for sequencing was blood T cells: a sorted CD56 or NKG2C T cell subset, CD4+ or CD8+ T cells, or bulk PBMC T cells (not recorded which). These receptors were collected from a woman between 18 and 70 years old in good health.

The chain's CDR3 is CASTQDGSYNEQFF. The J gene is TRBJ2-1, the V gene TRBV7-2. The CDR3 totals 14 residues. Germline assignment: CDR1 SGHTA and CDR2 FQGNSA.

The V and J genes are TRBV9 and TRBJ2-1; TCRdb selects TRBD2, and the lack of DNA leaves this call unchecked. This CDR3 region has 16 residues. Germline lookup yields CDR1 SGDLS and CDR2 YYNGEE. The CDR3 sequence: CASSITGTSGRNEQFF.

This chain uses TRBV10-2 with TRBJ2-4. The germline CDR1 and CDR2 sequences are WSHSY and SAAADI. The CDR3 length is 13 residues. This CDR3 is CASRVLAENIQYF.

The rearrangement joins TRBV29-1 to TRBJ1-2; the D gene TCRdb calls, TRBD1, cannot be checked with no DNA. Germline V gene lookup returns CDR1 SQVTM and CDR2 ANQGSEA. This CDR3 region has 11 residues. The CDR3 here is CSVVDSRAVTF.

The chain is built from TRBV10-3 and TRBJ2-5. CDR1 and CDR2 from the germline V gene are ENHRY and SYGVKD. The CDR3 is 12 residues long. The CDR3 sequence: CAISGTEETQYF.

The V call is TRBV29-1, the J call TRBJ2-1; TCRdb's assignment of TRBD2 cannot be checked, as there is no DNA. Germline loops: CDR1 SQVTM, CDR2 ANQGSEA. This CDR3 spans 13 amino acids. The CDR3 loop reads CRVGGSSYNEQFF.

The chain employs TRBV6-4 and TRBJ2-3; no DNA is available, so the TRBD1 call from TCRdb remains unchecked. The CDR3 consists of 15 residues. CDR1 and CDR2 (germline): MRHNA, SNTAGT. The CDR3 spells CASSEGQGGADTQYF.

V is TRBV3-1 and J is TRBJ1-1; TCRdb returns TRBD1, unconfirmable since there is no DNA. Germline V gene data show CDR1 as LGHDT and CDR2 as YNNKEL (reference sequence). The CDR3 length is 14 residues. CDR3 sequence reads: CASSPGGKNTEAFF.

This chain links TRBV10-1 with TRBJ1-5. The CDR3 extends over 17 amino acids. Germline CDR1 WNHNN, CDR2 SYGVQD (reference sequence). CDR3 region: CASSELGKEGGNQPQHF.

The chain has TRBV7-2 and TRBJ1-2; there is no DNA to check the TCRdb D call of TRBD1. Germline V gene lookup returns CDR1 SGHTA and CDR2 FQGNSA. The CDR3 extends over 13 amino acids. The CDR3: CASSLGGQASYTF.

The chain is built from TRBV7-2 and TRBJ2-3; the D gene TCRdb calls, TRBD2, cannot be checked with no DNA. In germline, CDR1 is SGHTA, CDR2 FQGNSA. The CDR3 runs 13 residues. The CDR3 sequence: CAEAWASTDTQYF. Full variable domain (missing parts from reference TRBV7-2 and TRBJ2-3): GAGVSQSPSNKVTEKGKDVELRCDPISGHTALYWYRQSLGQGLEFLIYFQGNSAPDKSGLPSDRFSAERTGGSVSTLTIQRTQQEDSAVYLCAEAWASTDTQYFGPGTRLTVL.

The V gene is TRBV6-2 or TRBV6-3, the J gene TRBJ1-2; TCRdb proposes TRBD1, but this gene call is untestable without DNA. CDR3 length: 13 amino acids. Germline CDR1 MNHEY, CDR2 SVGEGT. The CDR3 reads CASNQQGNYGYTF.

The rearrangement joins TRBV28 to TRBJ2-6; TCRdb outputs TRBD1, but without DNA this stays unchecked. Germline assignment: CDR1 MDHEN and CDR2 SYDVKM. This CDR3 comprises 17 residues. The CDR3 protein is CASSFGTGLPGANVLTF.

The chain carries TRBV5-4 and TRBJ2-7. The CDR3 consists of 12 residues. Germline CDR1 is SGHNT and CDR2 is YYREEE (reference sequence). The CDR3 sequence is CASSLDFSEQYF.

The chain couples TRBV6-2 or TRBV6-3 to TRBJ2-2; TCRdb's D call of TRBD2 is untestable without DNA. The germline gives CDR1 MNHEY, CDR2 SVGEGT. The CDR3 is made up of 18 amino acids. CDR3 in amino acids: CASSPLGAGGLDTGELFF.

V is TRBV20-1 and J is TRBJ2-1; the TCRdb D gene call, TRBD2, has no DNA to confirm it. Germline V lookup: CDR1 DFQATT, CDR2 SNEGSKA (reference sequence). The CDR3 covers 12 residues. CDR3: CSASGVGEAQFF.

This chain connects TRBV20-1 to TRBJ2-3; TCRdb picks TRBD2, but there is no DNA to check that call. The V gene's germline CDR1 is DFQATT and CDR2 SNEGSKA (reference sequence). The length of the CDR3 is 14 residues. CDR3 region: CSASKSGSTDTQYF.

This chain joins TRBV12-3 or TRBV12-4 and TRBJ2-6. The CDR3 consists of 15 residues. The CDR3 spells CASRRYSSGANVLTF.

The chain is built from TRBV6-2 or TRBV6-3 and TRBJ2-1; TCRdb gives TRBD2 as the D gene, but with no DNA this cannot be confirmed. CDR3 size: 15 residues. Germline assignment: CDR1 MNHEY and CDR2 SVGEGT. The CDR3 protein is CASSYSGAGNNEQFF.

This chain connects TRBV7-9 to TRBJ2-1; TCRdb outputs TRBD1, but without DNA this stays unchecked. CDR3 size: 13 residues. Germline loops: CDR1 SEHNR, CDR2 FQNEAQ (reference sequence). This chain's CDR3 is CASSWDPQNEQFF.

The chain carries TRBV3-1 and TRBJ1-1. The CDR3 covers 13 residues. Per the germline V gene, CDR1 is LGHDT and CDR2 is YNNKEL (reference sequence). The CDR3 is CASSQGGFTEAFF.

V usage is TRBV5-6 and J usage is TRBJ2-3; TCRdb selects TRBD2, and the lack of DNA leaves this call unchecked. The CDR3 loop spans 14 amino acids. Germline loops: CDR1 SGHDT, CDR2 YYEEEE. The CDR3 sequence: CASSPGGVADTQYF. Drawing the rest from reference TRBV5-6 and TRBJ2-3, the complete variable domain is DAGVTQSPTHLIKTRGQQVTLRCSPKSGHDTVSWYQQALGQGPQFIFQYYEEEERQRGNFPDRFSGHQFPNYSSELNVNALLLGDSALYLCASSPGGVADTQYFGPGTRLTVL.

The genes are TRBV12-3 or TRBV12-4 and TRBJ2-5; TCRdb calls TRBD1, which cannot be checked without DNA. There are 17 residues in the CDR3. The CDR3 region is CASSPRTGDTVGETQYF.

This chain joins TRBV4-2 and TRBJ2-3; the D call from TCRdb, TRBD2, cannot be confirmed without DNA. Looked up from germline, CDR1 is LGHNA and CDR2 is YNFKEQ. The CDR3 loop spans 15 amino acids. This CDR3 is CASSQVPSAPDTQYF.

V usage is TRBV20-1 and J usage is TRBJ1-6; as DNA is missing, the TRBD1 call by TCRdb cannot be tested. CDR1 DFQATT and CDR2 SNEGSKA come from the germline V gene (reference sequence). The CDR3 is 15 residues long. The CDR3: CSARPGQGATSPLHF.

This CDR3 is CSAKQGAFQETQYF. V gene TRBV20-1 combines with J gene TRBJ2-5; the TCRdb call, TRBD1, lacks DNA for checking. CDR1 is DFQATT, CDR2 SNEGSKA, per germline (reference sequence). This CDR3 has 14 amino acids.

The V and J genes are TRBV20-1 and TRBJ2-2; TCRdb reports TRBD1, a call that lacks DNA to check it against. CDR3 length: 17 amino acids. Looked up from germline, CDR1 is DFQATT and CDR2 is SNEGSKA (reference sequence). The chain's CDR3 is CSARLGTRTVGDGELFF.

The chain employs TRBV28 and TRBJ2-1; absent DNA, TCRdb's TRBD1 call cannot be checked. Germline V gives CDR1 MDHEN, CDR2 SYDVKM. This CDR3 comprises 17 residues. CDR3 in amino acids: CASIRSRGQLNRNEQFF.